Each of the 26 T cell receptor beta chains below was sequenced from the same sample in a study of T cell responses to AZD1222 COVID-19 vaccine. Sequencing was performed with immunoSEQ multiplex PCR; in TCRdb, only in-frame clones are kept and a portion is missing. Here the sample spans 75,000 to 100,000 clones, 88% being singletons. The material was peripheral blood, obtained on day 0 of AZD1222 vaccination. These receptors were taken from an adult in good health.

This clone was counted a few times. The CDR3 DNA is TGTGCCAGCAGTTCCGGGACTCGATCCTACGAGCAGTACTTC. Its translation: CASSSGTRSYEQYF. This chain links TRBV27 with TRBJ2-7, with TRBD2 as a possible D gene (6 bases). This CDR3 region has 14 residues. V lost 4 bases to trimming and J lost 1 base, with 11 bases between them. Germline loops: CDR1 MNHEY, CDR2 SMNVEV (reference sequence).

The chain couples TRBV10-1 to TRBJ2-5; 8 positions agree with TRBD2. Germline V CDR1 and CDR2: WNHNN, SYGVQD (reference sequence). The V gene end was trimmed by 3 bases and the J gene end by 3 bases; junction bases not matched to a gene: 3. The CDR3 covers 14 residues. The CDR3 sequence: CASSEAGAEETQYF. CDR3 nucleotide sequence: TGCGCCAGCAGTGAAGCGGGAGCCGAAGAGACCCAGTACTTC.

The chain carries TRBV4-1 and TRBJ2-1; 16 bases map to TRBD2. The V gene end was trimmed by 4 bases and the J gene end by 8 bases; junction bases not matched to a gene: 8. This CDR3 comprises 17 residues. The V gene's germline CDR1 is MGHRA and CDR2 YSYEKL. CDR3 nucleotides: TGCGCCAGCAGCCTCAAGGGGGGACTAGCGGGAGGGTATGAGCAGTTCTTC. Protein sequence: CASSLKGGLAGGYEQFF.

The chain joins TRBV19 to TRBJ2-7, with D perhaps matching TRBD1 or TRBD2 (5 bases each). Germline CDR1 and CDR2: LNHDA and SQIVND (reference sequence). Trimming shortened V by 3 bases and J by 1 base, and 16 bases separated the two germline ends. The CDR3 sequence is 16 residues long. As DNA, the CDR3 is TGTGCCAGTAGTATCACCCGGGGCCTAGGATCCTACGAGCAGTACTTC. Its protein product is CASSITRGLGSYEQYF.

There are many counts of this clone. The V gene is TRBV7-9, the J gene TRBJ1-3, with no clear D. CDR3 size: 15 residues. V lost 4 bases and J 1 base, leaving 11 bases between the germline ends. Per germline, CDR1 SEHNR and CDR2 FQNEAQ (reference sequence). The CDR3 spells CASSSTHLSGNTIYF. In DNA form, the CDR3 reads TGTGCCAGCAGCTCTACACATCTTTCTGGAAACACCATATATTTT.

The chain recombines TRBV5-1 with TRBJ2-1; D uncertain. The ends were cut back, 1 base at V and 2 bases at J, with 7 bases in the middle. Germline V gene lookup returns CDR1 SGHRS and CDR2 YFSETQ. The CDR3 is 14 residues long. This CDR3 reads CASSLPQTYNEQFF. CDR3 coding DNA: TGCGCCAGCAGCTTGCCGCAGACCTACAATGAGCAGTTCTTC.

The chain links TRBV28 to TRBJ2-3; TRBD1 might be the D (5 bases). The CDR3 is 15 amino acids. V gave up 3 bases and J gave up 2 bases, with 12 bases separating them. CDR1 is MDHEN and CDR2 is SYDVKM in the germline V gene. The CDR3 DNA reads TGTGCCAGCAGTTTTCAGCAGGGCCCCACAGATACGCAGTATTTT. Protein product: CASSFQQGPTDTQYF.

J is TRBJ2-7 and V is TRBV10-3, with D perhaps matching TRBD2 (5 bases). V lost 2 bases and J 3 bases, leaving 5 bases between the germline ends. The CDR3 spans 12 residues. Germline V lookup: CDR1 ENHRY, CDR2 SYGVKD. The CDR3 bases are TGTGCCATCAGTGAGGCGGGCTACGAGCAGTACTTC. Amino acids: CAISEAGYEQYF.

CDR3 DNA: TGTGCCAGCAGGACGGGACCCCTCTACGAGCAGTACTTC. Translation: CASRTGPLYEQYF. The gene calls are TRBV28 and TRBJ2-7; D might be TRBD1 or TRBD2, each matching 5 bases. CDR3 length: 13 amino acids. CDR1 MDHEN and CDR2 SYDVKM come from the germline V gene. With 6 bases removed from V and 3 bases from J, the gap between germline ends came to 12 bases. Full variable domain (outside the CDR3, taken from reference TRBV28 and TRBJ2-7): DVKVTQSSRYLVKRTGEKVFLECVQDMDHENMFWYRQDPGLGLRLIYFSYDVKMKEKGDIPEGYSVSREKKERFSLILESASTNQTSMYLCASRTGPLYEQYFGPGTRLTVT.

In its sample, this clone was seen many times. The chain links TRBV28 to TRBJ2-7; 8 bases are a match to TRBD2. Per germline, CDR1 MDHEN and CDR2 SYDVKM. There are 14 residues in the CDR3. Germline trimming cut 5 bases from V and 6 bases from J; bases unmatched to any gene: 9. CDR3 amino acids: CASSPKREILEQYF. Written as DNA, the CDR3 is TGTGCCAGCAGTCCCAAGCGGGAGATCCTCGAGCAGTACTTC.

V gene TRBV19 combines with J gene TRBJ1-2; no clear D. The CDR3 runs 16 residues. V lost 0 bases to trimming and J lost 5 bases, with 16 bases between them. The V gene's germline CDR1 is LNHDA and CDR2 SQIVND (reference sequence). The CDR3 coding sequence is TGTGCCAGTAGTATAGATCGGTCGGCAGCGAATTATGGCTACACCTTC. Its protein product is CASSIDRSAANYGYTF.

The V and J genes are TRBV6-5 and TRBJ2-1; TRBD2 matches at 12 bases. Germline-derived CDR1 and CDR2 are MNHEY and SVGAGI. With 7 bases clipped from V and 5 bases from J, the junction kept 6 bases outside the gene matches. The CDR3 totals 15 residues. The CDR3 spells CASILLAGGHNEQFF. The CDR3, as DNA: TGTGCCAGCATACTTCTAGCGGGAGGGCACAATGAGCAGTTCTTC.

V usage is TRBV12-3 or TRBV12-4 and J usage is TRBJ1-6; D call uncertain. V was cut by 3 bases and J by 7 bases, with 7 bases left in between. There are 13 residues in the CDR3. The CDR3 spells CASSLGRNSPLHF. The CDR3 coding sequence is TGTGCCAGCAGTTTGGGCAGGAATTCACCCCTCCACTTT.

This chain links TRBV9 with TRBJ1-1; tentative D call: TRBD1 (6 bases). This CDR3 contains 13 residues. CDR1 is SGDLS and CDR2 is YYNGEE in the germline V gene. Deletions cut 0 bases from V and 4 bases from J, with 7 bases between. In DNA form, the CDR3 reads TGTGCCAGCAGCGTAGCACAGGGCACTGAAGCTTTCTTT. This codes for CASSVAQGTEAFF.

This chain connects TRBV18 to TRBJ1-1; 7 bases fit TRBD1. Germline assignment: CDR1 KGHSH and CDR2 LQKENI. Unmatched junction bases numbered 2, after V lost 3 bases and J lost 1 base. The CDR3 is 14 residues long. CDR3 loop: CASSPRDRNTEAFF. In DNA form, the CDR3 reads TGTGCCAGCTCACCCAGGGACAGGAACACTGAAGCTTTCTTT.

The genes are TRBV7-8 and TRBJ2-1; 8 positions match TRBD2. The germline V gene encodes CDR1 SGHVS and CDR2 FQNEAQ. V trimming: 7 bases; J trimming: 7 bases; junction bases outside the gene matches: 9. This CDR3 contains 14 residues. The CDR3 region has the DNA TGTGCCAGCATCGAGCGGGAGCCTGGGAATGAGCAGTTCTTC. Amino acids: CASIEREPGNEQFF. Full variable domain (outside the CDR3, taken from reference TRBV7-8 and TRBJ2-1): GAGVSQSPRYKVAKRGQDVALRCDPISGHVSLFWYQQALGQGPEFLTYFQNEAQLDKSGLPSDRFFAERPEGSVSTLKIQRTQQEDSAVYLCASIEREPGNEQFFGPGTRLTVL.

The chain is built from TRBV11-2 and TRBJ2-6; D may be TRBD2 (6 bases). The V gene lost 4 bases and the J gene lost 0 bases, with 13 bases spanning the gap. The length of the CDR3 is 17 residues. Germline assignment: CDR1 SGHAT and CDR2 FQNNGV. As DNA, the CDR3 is TGTGCCAGCAGCTCTAGGGCGGGAAACTCTGGGGCCAACGTCCTGACTTTC. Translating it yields CASSSRAGNSGANVLTF.

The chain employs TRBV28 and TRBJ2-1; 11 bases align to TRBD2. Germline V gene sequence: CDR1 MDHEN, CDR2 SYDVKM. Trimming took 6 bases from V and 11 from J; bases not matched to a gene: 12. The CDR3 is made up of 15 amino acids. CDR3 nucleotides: TGTGCCAGCAGGGACACTAGCGGGAGTAGCTGGAAGCAGTTCTTC. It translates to CASRDTSGSSWKQFF.

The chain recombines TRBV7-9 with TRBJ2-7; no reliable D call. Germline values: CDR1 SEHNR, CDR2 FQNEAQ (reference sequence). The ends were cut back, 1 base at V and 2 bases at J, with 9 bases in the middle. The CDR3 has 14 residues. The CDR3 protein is CASSLGVRTYEQYF. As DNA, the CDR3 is TGTGCCAGCAGCTTAGGAGTACGCACCTACGAGCAGTACTTC.

The CDR3 DNA reads TGTGCCAGCAGCCAAGGGCCGAGGGGGCCCCAGCATTTT. Translated: CASSQGPRGPQHF. The rearrangement uses TRBV3-1 (or the pseudogene TRBV3-2) and TRBJ1-5; TRBD1 might be the D (5 bases). The germline V gene encodes CDR1 LGHDT and CDR2 YNNKEL (reference sequence). The CDR3 covers 13 residues. Trimming stripped 1 base from V and 9 bases from J, with 10 bases between.

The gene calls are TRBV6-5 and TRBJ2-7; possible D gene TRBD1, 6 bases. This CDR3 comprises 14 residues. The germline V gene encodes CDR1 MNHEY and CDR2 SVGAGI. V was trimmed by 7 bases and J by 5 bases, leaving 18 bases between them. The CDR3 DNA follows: TGTGCCAGCAACCCCCCCTCAGGGGTCCACGAGCAGTACTTC. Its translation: CASNPPSGVHEQYF.

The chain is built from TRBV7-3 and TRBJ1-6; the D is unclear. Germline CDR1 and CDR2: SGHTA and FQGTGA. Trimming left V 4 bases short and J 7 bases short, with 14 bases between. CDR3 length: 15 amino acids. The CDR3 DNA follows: TGTGCCAGCAGCTCAAGCGGGTCCCGAAATTCACCCCTCCACTTT. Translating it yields CASSSSGSRNSPLHF.

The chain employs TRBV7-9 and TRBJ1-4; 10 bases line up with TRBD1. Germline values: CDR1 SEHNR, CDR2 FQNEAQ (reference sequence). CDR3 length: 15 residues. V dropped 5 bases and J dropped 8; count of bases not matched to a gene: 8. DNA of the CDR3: TGTGCCAGCAGCCACCCCGGGACAGGGGAGGAAAAACTGTTTTTT. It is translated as CASSHPGTGEEKLFF.

This CDR3 reads CASSPTFNEQFF. Written as DNA, the CDR3 is TGTGCCAGCAGTCCAACCTTTAATGAGCAGTTCTTC. The J gene is TRBJ2-1, the V gene TRBV12-3 or TRBV12-4; D is uncertain. Trimming left V 5 bases short and J 7 bases short, with 9 bases between. The CDR3 totals 12 residues.

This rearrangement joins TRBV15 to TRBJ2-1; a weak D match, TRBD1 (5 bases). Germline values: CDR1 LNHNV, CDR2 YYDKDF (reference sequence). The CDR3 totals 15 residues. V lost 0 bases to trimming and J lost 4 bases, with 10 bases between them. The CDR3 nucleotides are TGTGCCACCAGCAGAGATCGGGCAGGGTACAATGAGCAGTTCTTC. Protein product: CATSRDRAGYNEQFF.

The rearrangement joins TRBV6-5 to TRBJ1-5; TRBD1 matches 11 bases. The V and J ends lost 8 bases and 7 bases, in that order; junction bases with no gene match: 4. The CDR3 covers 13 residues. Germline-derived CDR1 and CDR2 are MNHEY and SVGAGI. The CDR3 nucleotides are TGTGCCAGCGGGACAGGGGGTGGGCAGCCCCAGCATTTT. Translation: CASGTGGGQPQHF.